This TCR beta chain stems from a study of blood T cell repertoires in COVID-19 (dated by TCRdb to 2020 to 2021). Notes on the research overall: The collaborator samples originated in the United States, Italy and Spain and spanned the acute and convalescent phases of COVID-19. The repertoires were released in a freely available public database meant as a resource for research on the immune response to SARS-CoV-2. Samples were obtained from the ongoing ImmuneRACE study (first 160 participants) and from roughly 1,300 subjects provided by 6 global collaborators. The dataset comprised deeply sampled blood TCRbeta repertoires from subjects exposed to, actively infected with, or recovered from COVID-19. Nearly every sample came with metadata listing a de-identified subject ID, COVID-19 status, age in years and sex. Where HLA class I and class II types were available, the types were taken from metadata supplied by the sample provider, not from assay-based typing. The prospective study material was composed of cDNA or gDNA derived from T cells, B-cell-depleted T cells, or PBMCs.

Regarding this clone: Its antigen target is currently unknown. No qualities accompany the bases; no much larger clone lies one base away.

One collaborating source in Seattle enrolled patients while the patients were actively infected and followed the patients over time throughout the course of disease. Each collaborating institution followed its own protocols to collect whole blood in K2EDTA tubes. For TCRbeta analysis, collaborator samples were shipped as frozen whole blood, as isolated PBMCs, or as DNA extracted from either sample type. The immunoSEQ Assay, a bias-controlled multiplex PCR, was used to amplify TCRbeta CDR3 regions from genomic DNA. For the original study's pipeline: The number of nucleated cells in each sample was estimated from the amplification of reference gene primers within the assay. Sequence reads were collapsed and filtered to measure the absolute abundance of every unique TCRbeta CDR3 rearrangement. For each sample, productive Simpson clonality was calculated by taking the square root of Simpson's diversity index across productive rearrangements. Held by TCRdb, this immuneACCESS table contains in-frame sequences only and omits some clones. Under half of the omission traces to an unresolved V gene where checked; the cause of the rest is unknown. V and J calls and clone size follow that table, whereas D and trimming were derived from the DNA. The sample contains about 250,000 clones, approximately 88% of them found a single time. The top ten clonotypes cover roughly 6% of the sample.

What the authors observed across the whole study: How much clinical and demographic metadata was included differed by source and by participant, and the metadata was provided uncurated.

The CDR3 runs 15 amino acids, cysteine and phenylalanine included. Here the CDR3 DNA is all that survives: 45 bases in frame from base 1. V and J are truncated by 0 bases and 2 bases respectively, leaving an intervening sequence of 9 bases. CDR1 and CDR2, looked up from the germline V gene, are SGDLS and YYNGEE. Sequenced: peripheral blood. This receptor was obtained from a woman in her 30s with COVID-19, enrolled during active disease. The rearranged segments are TRBV9 and TRBJ2-1; perhaps TRBD2 is the D gene, with 6 bases matching. The CDR3 region reads CASSVGGLAYNEQFF. In nucleotide form, the sequence is TGTGCCAGCAGCGTAGGGGGACTCGCCTACAATGAGCAGTTCTTC.